A single sample gave rise to the 15 T cell receptor beta chains below, sequenced in a study of chemoradiotherapy in HPV16-positive cancers. Clones were read by immunoSEQ multiplex PCR, and TCRdb kept only the in-frame ones, dropping some. The table includes around 900 clones, approximately 77% detected once. Specimen: tumor tissue, collected from a patient who underwent chemoradiotherapy. These receptor sequences come from a human donor with HPV-associated anogenital cancer.

This clone was seen a few times. The chain joins TRBV7-9 to TRBJ1-6, with 7 positions matching TRBD1. With V trimmed by 6 bases and J by 10 bases, 9 bases remained unmatched. The CDR3 has 14 residues. The germline gives CDR1 SEHNR, CDR2 FQNEAQ (reference sequence). The CDR3 bases are TGTGCCAGCAGTGGGCAGGGGGAAGAGTCACCCCTCCACTTT. Translating it yields CASSGQGEESPLHF. Filled out from reference TRBV7-9 and TRBJ1-6, the complete variable domain reads DTGVSQNPRHKITKRGQNVTFRCDPISEHNRLYWYRQTLGQGPEFLTYFQNEAQLEKSRLLSDRFSAERPKGSFSTLEIQRTEQGDSAMYLCASSGQGEESPLHFGNGTRLTVT.

This clone was detected only a few times. The CDR3: CASSLGDGYGYTF. CDR3 bases: TGTGCCAGCAGCTTGGGGGACGGCTATGGCTACACCTTC. The J gene is TRBJ1-2, the V gene TRBV7-6, with TRBD1 as a possible D gene (5 bases). The CDR3 spans 13 residues. Germline CDR1 is SGHVS and CDR2 is FNYEAQ. Trimming left V 3 bases short and J 4 bases short, with 9 bases between.

The chain links TRBV7-9 to TRBJ2-5, with D maybe TRBD1 (6 bases). V was clipped by 5 bases and J by 4 bases, with 14 bases between them. The CDR3 consists of 14 residues. In germline, CDR1 is SEHNR, CDR2 FQNEAQ (reference sequence). The CDR3 DNA reads as TGTGCCAGCAGCCGAGGACAGAAGGGAGAGACCCAGTACTTC. Encoded protein: CASSRGQKGETQYF.

The chain joins TRBV21-1 to TRBJ1-5; TRBD1, the table's D call, lacks a check against the DNA. TRBV21-1 is termed a pseudogene. The CDR3 totals 16 residues. The CDR3 DNA reads as TGTGCCAGCAGATCAACCGTACATTGGCATCATCAGCCCCAGCATTTT. As protein: CASRSTVHWHHQPQHF.

In this sample, this clone turned up once. The rearrangement uses TRBV18 and TRBJ1-5; 11 bases agree with TRBD1. Unmatched junction bases numbered 2, after V lost 3 bases and J lost 4 bases. The CDR3 has 15 amino acids. Germline loops: CDR1 KGHSH, CDR2 LQKENI. CDR3 in amino acids: CASSPGTGGNQPQHF. CDR3 bases: TGTGCCAGCTCACCGGGGACAGGGGGAAATCAGCCCCAGCATTTT.

This rearrangement joins TRBV6-6 to TRBJ1-2, with TRBD1 matching 7 bases. V lost 1 base, J lost 12 bases, and 5 bases stayed unmatched. The CDR3 runs 12 residues. The germline V gene encodes CDR1 MNHNY and CDR2 SVGAGI (reference sequence). In DNA form, the CDR3 reads TGTGCCAGCAGTTACTGGCCCACAGGGGACACCTTC. Protein product: CASSYWPTGDTF.

This sequence joins TRBV7-3 and TRBJ2-7, with 8 positions matching TRBD1. Losses at the gene ends were 1 base for V and 10 bases for J; bases not matched to a gene: 6. Germline assignment: CDR1 SGHTA and CDR2 FQGTGA. This CDR3 region has 13 residues. The CDR3 sequence is CASSLIRTGFQYF. CDR3 DNA sequence: TGTGCCAGCAGCTTAATCAGGACAGGGTTTCAGTACTTC.

The rearrangement uses TRBV7-2 and TRBJ2-6, with D unresolved. This CDR3 spans 13 amino acids. Germline assignment: CDR1 SGHTA and CDR2 FQGNSA. The ends were cut back, 3 bases at V and 0 bases at J, with 0 bases in the middle. The CDR3: CASSFSGANVLTF. CDR3 DNA: TGTGCCAGCAGCTTCTCTGGGGCCAACGTCCTGACTTTC.

V usage is TRBV11-3 and J usage is TRBJ2-2; D possibly uses TRBD1 or TRBD2 (5 bases each). Germline V CDR1 and CDR2: SGHNT, YENEEA. This CDR3 has 17 residues. Trimming cost V 1 base and J 1 base, with 13 bases left between them. CDR3 DNA sequence: TGTGCCAGCAGCTTAGTGACCGGGACGGTGAACACCGGGGAGCTGTTTTTT. Residues: CASSLVTGTVNTGELFF. The full variable domain, completed using reference TRBV11-3 and TRBJ2-2, is EAGVVQSPRYKIIEKKQPVAFWCNPISGHNTLYWYLQNLGQGPELLIRYENEEAVDDSQLPKDRFSAERLKGVDSTLKIQPAELGDSAVYLCASSLVTGTVNTGELFFGEGSRLTVL.

The chain links TRBV29-1 to TRBJ1-2; no clear D. Germline V gene sequence: CDR1 SQVTM, CDR2 ANQGSEA. Trimming left V 3 bases short and J 0 bases short, with 11 bases between. The CDR3 is 14 residues long. CDR3 in amino acids: CSVEGRLPNYGYTF. The CDR3 DNA is TGCAGCGTTGAGGGTCGGCTTCCTAACTATGGCTACACCTTC.

CDR3 sequence: CASRAVDEQFF. The CDR3 nucleotides read TGTGCCAGCAGGGCCGTGGATGAGCAGTTCTTC. The genes are TRBV7-2 and TRBJ2-1, with D unclear. Germline-derived CDR1 and CDR2 are SGHTA and FQGNSA. Trimming stripped 6 bases from V and 8 bases from J, with 8 bases between. The CDR3 covers 11 residues.

The CDR3 spells CASSPPRKQGAQTGANVLTF. CDR3 nucleotides: TGTGCCAGCTCACCACCGAGAAAGCAGGGGGCCCAAACTGGGGCCAACGTCCTGACTTTC. The chain joins TRBV18 to TRBJ2-6; 8 bases fit TRBD1. This CDR3 comprises 20 residues. CDR1 KGHSH and CDR2 LQKENI come from the germline V gene. With V trimmed by 0 bases and J by 2 bases, 12 bases remained unmatched.

The chain carries TRBV6-5 and TRBJ1-1, with D perhaps matching TRBD1 (5 bases). Trimming left V 6 bases short and J 5 bases short, with 16 bases between. The CDR3 totals 14 residues. Per germline, CDR1 MNHEY and CDR2 SVGAGI. The CDR3 loop reads CASSPPAGTTEAFF. CDR3 bases: TGTGCCAGCAGCCCACCGGCAGGGACGACTGAAGCTTTCTTT.

This rearrangement joins TRBV18 to TRBJ2-3; the D call may be TRBD1 or TRBD2 (6 bases each). CDR3 length: 14 residues. Per germline, CDR1 KGHSH and CDR2 LQKENI. Trimming shortened V by 3 bases and J by 6 bases, and 13 bases separated the two germline ends. CDR3 residues: CASSPAQGTDTQYF. The CDR3 nucleotides read TGTGCCAGCTCACCCGCCCAGGGGACTGATACGCAGTATTTT.

The chain joins TRBV27 to TRBJ2-1; D might be TRBD1 (5 bases). V shed 5 bases and J shed 10 bases, with 15 bases lying between them. The length of the CDR3 is 13 residues. Germline lookup yields CDR1 MNHEY and CDR2 SMNVEV (reference sequence). The CDR3, as DNA: TGTGCCAGCAGTCAGGGTTCCGGTGGGGAGCAGTTCTTC. Protein product: CASSQGSGGEQFF.